This is a list of T cell receptor beta chains from one sample in a study of cytomegalovirus exposure and HLA in healthy donors. Measured with immunoSEQ multiplex PCR; TCRdb has only the in-frame clones, and not every one. The sample contains around 190,000 clones, approximately 80% of which appear only once. The specimen was PBMCs. All receptors come from a woman younger than 45 in good health and CMV-seronegative. The CDR3 runs from the conserved cysteine through the conserved F or W. The D gene is left open where the match is weak. Clone size is shown for a subset of rows, as once, few, many or a class of expanded clone.

>TRBD1|TRBJ2-5|-|15|TRBV27
TGTGCCAGCAGTCCCCTGGGACAGGGGCAAGAGACCCAGTACTTC
CASSPLGQGQETQYF
>TRBD1|TRBJ1-5|-|18|TRBV28
TGTGCCAGCAGTTCGACAGGGGGGATAATTTATAGCAATCAGCCCCAGCATTTT
CASSSTGGIIYSNQPQHF
>TRBD1|TRBJ1-2|-|14|TRBV2
TGTGCCAGCACCGTATTAACAGGGGGTCAGGGCTACACCTTC
CASTVLTGGQGYTF
>TRBD2|TRBJ2-1|-|16|TRBV5-1
TGCGCCAGCAGCTCCATAATTAGCGGGACCGACAATGAGCAGTTCTTC
CASSSIISGTDNEQFF
>-|TRBJ1-1|-|15|TRBV11-2
TGTGCCAGCAGCCCGCAAATGAGGTACGGCACTGAAGCTTTCTTT
CASSPQMRYGTEAFF
>-|TRBJ1-2|-|13|TRBV7-2
TGTGCCAGCAGCTTACCCGAGAACTATGGCTACACCTTC
CASSLPENYGYTF
>TRBD1|TRBJ2-7|-|14|TRBV9
TGTGCCAGCAGCGATGGACAGGGTGCCTACGAGCAGTACTTC
CASSDGQGAYEQYF
>TRBD2|TRBJ2-7|few|15|TRBV7-2
TGTGCCAGCAGCACGTCCGGGACTAGCGGCTACGAGCAGTACTTC
CASSTSGTSGYEQYF
>-|TRBJ2-2|-|12|TRBV27
TGTGCCAGCAGTTTACTCACCGGGGAGCTGTTTTTT
CASSLLTGELFF
>-|TRBJ2-2|-|15|TRBV28
TGTGCCAGCAGCCAGCGGACAGAGAACACCGGGGAGCTGTTTTTT
CASSQRTENTGELFF